A selection of T cell receptor beta chains follows, all from one sample in a study of shared clonotypes between healthy human individuals. Assay: immunoSEQ multiplex PCR; the TCRdb copy retains only in-frame clones and omits some. The data show millions of clones, approximately 95% seen once. The sample consisted of naive CD8+ T cells sorted from blood. All receptors derive from a man aged 18-30 years in good health. Each CDR3 is given with its conserved first and last residue.

TRBV2 CASSPPLTF
TRBV27 CASKLRGGTDTQYF
TRBV2 CASSGRVYEQYF
TRBV5-5 CASSLFSGGADTQYF
TRBV4-1 CASSQGGLVENIQYF
TRBV4-1 CASSQAGLSSYNEQFF
TRBV7-9 CASSHDRGGEETQYF
TRBV9 CASGTGDSGNTIYF
TRBV30 CAWSVLMNTEAFF
TRBV11-2 CASSSDDWGLAQAFF
TRBV4-3 CASSQVQGAALSGANVLTF
TRBV6-6 CASSLPGIQFF
TRBV5-6 CASSWDVNEKLFF
TRBV7-9 CASSLPDRGFYEQYF
TRBV4-1 CASSQEMWGNEQFF
TRBV7-6 CASSPYFIPGGNTIYF
TRBV6-5 CASSYSGGLDTQYF
TRBV27 CASSRTETYEQYF
TRBV5-8 CASSVDRAGANVLTF
TRBV18 CASSPQRSHAYEQYF